This T cell receptor beta chain was sequenced for a study of metastatic and nonmetastatic thyroid tumors. Study context: Repertoires of blood and of tissue (tumor or nodule) from malignant and benign thyroid patients were compared. The study, taken as a whole, reports: Reports indicated that malignant thyroid tumors showed significantly higher TCR beta diversity than benign nodules did, in blood and tumor.

Before thyroid surgery, none of the patients had received any treatment. Original processing notes: Building a distant-metastasis classifier for papillary thyroid cancer drew on CDR3 differences across clinicopathological groups. MiXCR was used by TCRdb to re-call the PCR reads. V and J calls and clone size were set by TCRdb, not the authors. The table records 75,000 to 95,000 clones, about 13% of them present only once. This clone was seen many times. Antigen: not known. The TCR was taken from a female donor with papillary thyroid cancer or a benign thyroid nodule (not recorded which). Some clones in this sample may be carry-over from other donors' samples. What was sequenced was blood.

The CDR3 spells CSARDGTVNTIYF. CDR3 DNA sequence: TGCAGTGCTAGAGATGGGACAGTCAACACCATATATTTT. The chain joins TRBV20-1 to TRBJ1-3; the match to TRBD1 covers 7 bases. Trimming removed 0 bases from V and 7 bases from J; junction bases left unmatched: 3. The CDR3 is 13 residues long. The germline CDR1 and CDR2 sequences are DFQATT and SNEGSKA (reference sequence).